The 20 T cell receptor beta chains below come from one sample, sequenced in a study of blood T cell repertoires in COVID-19. Profiled with immunoSEQ multiplex PCR; TCRdb holds only in-frame clones, not every one. Of more than 350,000 clones listed, more than 70% are singletons. The sample taken for sequencing was peripheral blood. The receptors here all came from a woman younger than 45 with COVID-19, enrolled during active disease.

The J gene is TRBJ2-7, the V gene TRBV5-1, with TRBD2 matching over 12 bases. After removal of 2 bases from V and 2 bases from J, the junction contained 2 bases not matched to a gene. The germline V gene has CDR1 SGHRS and CDR2 YFSETQ. CDR3 length: 15 residues. In DNA form, the CDR3 reads TGCGCCAGCAGCTTCCTAGCGGGGGGGACCTACGAGCAGTACTTC. Translated, it gives CASSFLAGGTYEQYF.

This chain joins TRBV28 and TRBJ1-5; D is ambiguous. Germline CDR1 is MDHEN and CDR2 is SYDVKM. The CDR3 is made up of 16 amino acids. V shed 1 base and J shed 3 bases, with 13 bases lying between them. The CDR3 sequence: CASSLLGGRLNQPQHF. Here the CDR3 DNA reads TGTGCCAGCAGTTTATTGGGAGGCAGGCTCAATCAGCCCCAGCATTTT.

V and J are TRBV19 and TRBJ2-7; D is possibly TRBD2 (6 bases). V lost 6 bases and J 5 bases, leaving 11 bases between the germline ends. Looked up from germline, CDR1 is LNHDA and CDR2 is SQIVND (reference sequence). This CDR3 region has 12 residues. The CDR3 spells CASSPRRDEQYF. The CDR3 bases are TGTGCCAGTAGCCCGAGGAGGGACGAGCAGTACTTC.

The rearrangement links TRBV30 to TRBJ1-1; D unclear. Per the germline V gene, CDR1 is GTSNPN and CDR2 is SVGIG (reference sequence). This CDR3 spans 13 amino acids. The V end lost 0 bases, the J end lost 1 base, and 6 bases lay between the germline ends. CDR3 loop: CAWSVWQNTEAFF. For the CDR3, the DNA is TGTGCCTGGAGTGTATGGCAGAACACTGAAGCTTTCTTT. The full variable domain, completed using reference TRBV30 and TRBJ1-1, is SQTIHQWPATLVQPVGSPLSLECTVEGTSNPNLYWYRQAAGRGLQLLFYSVGIGQISSEVPQNLSASRPQDRQFILSSKKLLLSDSGFYLCAWSVWQNTEAFFGQGTRLTVV.

This chain's CDR3 is CASSQAGKTYNEQFF. CDR3 DNA sequence: TGTGCCAGCAGCCAAGCGGGAAAAACCTACAATGAGCAGTTCTTC. This rearrangement joins TRBV3-1 (or the pseudogene TRBV3-2) to TRBJ2-1; TRBD2 is a possible D gene (5 bases). Germline CDR1 is LGHDT and CDR2 is YNNKEL (reference sequence). Trimming left V 1 base short and J 2 bases short, with 9 bases between. There are 15 residues in the CDR3.

Points on this clone: The sample holds other DNA sequences that translate to the same CDR3. The chain combines TRBV5-1 with TRBJ2-3; D may be TRBD2 (6 bases). The germline gives CDR1 SGHRS, CDR2 YFSETQ. This CDR3 comprises 15 residues. V lost 0 bases to trimming and J lost 0 bases, with 8 bases between them. The CDR3 DNA sequence: TGCGCCAGCAGCTTGGGGGGGACTAGCACAGATACGCAGTATTTT. It encodes CASSLGGTSTDTQYF.

V and J are TRBV27 and TRBJ1-4; no definite D call. V shed 5 bases and J shed 7 bases, with 20 bases lying between them. Germline assignment: CDR1 MNHEY and CDR2 SMNVEV (reference sequence). This CDR3 comprises 16 residues. The CDR3 nucleotides are TGTGCCAGCAGTCTCTTCTGGGGAGCAGGTAGTGAAAAACTGTTTTTT. Protein sequence: CASSLFWGAGSEKLFF.

This clone was recorded a few times. The chain combines TRBV3-1 (or the pseudogene TRBV3-2) with TRBJ2-2; 11 bases line up with TRBD2. Trimming cost V 8 bases and J 4 bases; bases outside gene matches: 9. In germline, CDR1 is LGHDT, CDR2 YNNKEL (reference sequence). The CDR3 totals 16 residues. DNA of the CDR3: TGTGCCAGCGGGATAGCGGGAGGGCCGGTCACCGGGGAGCTGTTTTTT. It is translated as CASGIAGGPVTGELFF.

J is TRBJ2-3 and V is TRBV7-2, with D perhaps matching TRBD1 (5 bases). V was pared by 0 bases and J by 4 bases, with 11 bases between. Germline loops: CDR1 SGHTA, CDR2 FQGNSA. CDR3 length: 15 residues. CDR3 coding DNA: TGTGCCAGCAGCTTAGCGGGGTCCAGGGCAGATACGCAGTATTTT. The encoded protein is CASSLAGSRADTQYF.

The chain recombines TRBV5-1 with TRBJ1-6; 11 bases are shared with TRBD1. The CDR3 is 18 residues long. The V gene end was trimmed by 6 bases and the J gene end by 1 base; junction bases not matched to a gene: 9. Germline values: CDR1 SGHRS, CDR2 YFSETQ. CDR3 in DNA: TGCGCCAGCACCTTAGGACAGGGGGCTGGGTCCTATAATTCACCCCTCCACTTT. Translated: CASTLGQGAGSYNSPLHF.

The chain couples TRBV20-1 to TRBJ2-1, with D maybe TRBD2 (6 bases). This CDR3 is 11 amino acids long. The V gene's germline CDR1 is DFQATT and CDR2 SNEGSKA (reference sequence). CDR3 residues: CRALANNEQFF. In nucleotides, the CDR3 is TGCAGGGCCCTAGCGAACAATGAGCAGTTCTTC.

The chain is built from TRBV11-2 and TRBJ2-2; TRBD1 matches 7 bases. With V trimmed by 5 bases and J by 5 bases, 11 bases remained unmatched. CDR1 and CDR2 from the germline V gene are SGHAT and FQNNGV. The CDR3 spans 16 residues. The CDR3 region is CASSPRQGLGTGELFF. The CDR3 bases are TGTGCCAGCAGCCCCCGACAGGGCTTAGGAACCGGGGAGCTGTTTTTT.

This clone was observed a single time. The junction differs from germline at one of its ends, possibly a read error. V gene TRBV7-7 combines with J gene TRBJ2-7; the match to TRBD2 covers 9 bases. The CDR3 is 14 residues long. Germline-derived CDR1 and CDR2 are SSHAT and FNYEAQ (reference sequence). This CDR3 reads CASSLAGEGEEQYF. In DNA form, the CDR3 reads TGTGCTAGCAGCTTAGCGGGGGAGGGGGAAGAGCAGTACTTC.

This chain links TRBV24-1 with TRBJ2-1, with D tentatively TRBD1 (5 bases). The CDR3 length is 17 residues. Germline V gene lookup returns CDR1 KGHDR and CDR2 SFDVKD. V was trimmed by 5 bases and J by 0 bases, leaving 16 bases between them. The CDR3 DNA reads TGTGCCACCAGTGGTGGGTGGGGCTCGGGCTCCTACAATGAGCAGTTCTTC. Translated, it gives CATSGGWGSGSYNEQFF.

The chain links TRBV6-2 or TRBV6-3 to TRBJ2-7, with 7 bases lining up with TRBD1. CDR1 is MNHEY and CDR2 is SVGEGT in the germline V gene. The CDR3 loop spans 15 amino acids. The trim removed 4 bases at V and 5 bases at J, leaving 11 bases unmatched. This CDR3 is CASSFRSVGGNEQYF. The CDR3 DNA sequence: TGTGCCAGCAGTTTCCGCAGTGTAGGGGGCAACGAGCAGTACTTC.

The chain joins TRBV3-1 (or the pseudogene TRBV3-2) to TRBJ1-5; tentatively, D is TRBD1 (6 bases). The CDR3 totals 14 residues. CDR1 is LGHDT, CDR2 YNNKEL, per germline (reference sequence). Trimming removed 4 bases from V and 6 bases from J, with 13 bases in between. The DNA for the CDR3 is TGTGCCAGCAGCCCTGGAGGGGGGGCTCAGCCCCAGCATTTT. Translating it yields CASSPGGGAQPQHF.

The rearrangement uses TRBV5-4 and TRBJ2-1, with 10 bases matching TRBD2. This CDR3 region has 16 residues. Germline V gives CDR1 SGHNT, CDR2 YYREEE (reference sequence). The trim removed 4 bases at V and 4 bases at J, leaving 8 bases unmatched. The CDR3 spells CASSPDLAGEYNEQFF. The CDR3 DNA reads as TGTGCCAGCAGCCCCGACCTAGCGGGGGAGTACAATGAGCAGTTCTTC.

This chain uses TRBV30 with TRBJ1-1, with D perhaps matching TRBD1 (5 bases). The V and J ends lost 3 bases and 6 bases respectively, with 17 bases between them. The CDR3 runs 14 residues. CDR1 is GTSNPN and CDR2 is SVGIG in the germline V gene (reference sequence). The CDR3 loop reads CAWSKEGPTPEAFF. The CDR3, as DNA: TGTGCCTGGAGCAAGGAGGGGCCAACGCCTGAAGCTTTCTTT.

V usage is TRBV5-6 and J usage is TRBJ1-2; 7 positions agree with TRBD1. The CDR3 length is 15 residues. Per the germline V gene, CDR1 is SGHDT and CDR2 is YYEEEE. The junction had 10 bases not matched to a gene; V was cut back by 4 bases and J by 4 bases. In DNA form, the CDR3 reads TGTGCCAGCAGCCTACTAGGGACAGACACCTATGGCTACACCTTC. Translated: CASSLLGTDTYGYTF.

The chain carries TRBV13 and TRBJ2-5; D remains ambiguous. CDR3 length equals 11 residues. V was cut by 4 bases and J by 5 bases, with 5 bases left in between. CDR1 and CDR2 (germline): PRHDT, FYEKMQ (reference sequence). The CDR3 loop is CASSSRETQYF. The CDR3 bases are TGTGCCAGCAGCTCGAGGGAGACCCAGTACTTC.